The clone carrying this T cell receptor (beta chain) has more than one count but fewer than ten. Its target is not known. Expressed TCRB transcripts were sequenced after all isolated RNA was converted to cDNA. Produced via immunoSEQ multiplex PCR; TCRdb's table is partial and in-frame only. Here the sample spans some 160,000 clones, around 8.3% being singletons. This entry belongs to a study of beta chain features in type 1 diabetes. Study context: Healthy donors resembled patients in age, gender and cell yields.

Looked up from germline, CDR1 is SGHAT and CDR2 is FQDESV (reference sequence). The CDR3 contains 15 residues. The V gene lost 3 bases and the J gene lost 4 bases, with 13 bases spanning the gap. Notes on the study in general: Moderately but significantly shorter TCRB CDR3s were found in Type 1 diabetes patients in all four CD4+ subsets. Within patients, naive, central memory and Treg TCRB repertoires seemed more similar than within healthy donors.

Sequencing used central memory CD4+ T cells from blood. The chain recombines TRBV11-1 with TRBJ2-1, with D perhaps TRBD2 (5 bases). The TCR was taken from a young woman with type 1 diabetes. For the CDR3, the DNA is TGTGCCAGCAGCTTTTCGGAGGCCAGATACAATGAGCAGTTCTTC. Translating gives CASSFSEARYNEQFF. The whole variable domain, filled in from reference TRBV11-1 and TRBJ2-1, reads EAEVAQSPRYKITEKSQAVAFWCDPISGHATLYWYRQILGQGPELLVQFQDESVVDDSQLPKDRFSAERLKGVDSTLKIQPAELGDSAMYLCASSFSEARYNEQFFGPGTRLTVL.